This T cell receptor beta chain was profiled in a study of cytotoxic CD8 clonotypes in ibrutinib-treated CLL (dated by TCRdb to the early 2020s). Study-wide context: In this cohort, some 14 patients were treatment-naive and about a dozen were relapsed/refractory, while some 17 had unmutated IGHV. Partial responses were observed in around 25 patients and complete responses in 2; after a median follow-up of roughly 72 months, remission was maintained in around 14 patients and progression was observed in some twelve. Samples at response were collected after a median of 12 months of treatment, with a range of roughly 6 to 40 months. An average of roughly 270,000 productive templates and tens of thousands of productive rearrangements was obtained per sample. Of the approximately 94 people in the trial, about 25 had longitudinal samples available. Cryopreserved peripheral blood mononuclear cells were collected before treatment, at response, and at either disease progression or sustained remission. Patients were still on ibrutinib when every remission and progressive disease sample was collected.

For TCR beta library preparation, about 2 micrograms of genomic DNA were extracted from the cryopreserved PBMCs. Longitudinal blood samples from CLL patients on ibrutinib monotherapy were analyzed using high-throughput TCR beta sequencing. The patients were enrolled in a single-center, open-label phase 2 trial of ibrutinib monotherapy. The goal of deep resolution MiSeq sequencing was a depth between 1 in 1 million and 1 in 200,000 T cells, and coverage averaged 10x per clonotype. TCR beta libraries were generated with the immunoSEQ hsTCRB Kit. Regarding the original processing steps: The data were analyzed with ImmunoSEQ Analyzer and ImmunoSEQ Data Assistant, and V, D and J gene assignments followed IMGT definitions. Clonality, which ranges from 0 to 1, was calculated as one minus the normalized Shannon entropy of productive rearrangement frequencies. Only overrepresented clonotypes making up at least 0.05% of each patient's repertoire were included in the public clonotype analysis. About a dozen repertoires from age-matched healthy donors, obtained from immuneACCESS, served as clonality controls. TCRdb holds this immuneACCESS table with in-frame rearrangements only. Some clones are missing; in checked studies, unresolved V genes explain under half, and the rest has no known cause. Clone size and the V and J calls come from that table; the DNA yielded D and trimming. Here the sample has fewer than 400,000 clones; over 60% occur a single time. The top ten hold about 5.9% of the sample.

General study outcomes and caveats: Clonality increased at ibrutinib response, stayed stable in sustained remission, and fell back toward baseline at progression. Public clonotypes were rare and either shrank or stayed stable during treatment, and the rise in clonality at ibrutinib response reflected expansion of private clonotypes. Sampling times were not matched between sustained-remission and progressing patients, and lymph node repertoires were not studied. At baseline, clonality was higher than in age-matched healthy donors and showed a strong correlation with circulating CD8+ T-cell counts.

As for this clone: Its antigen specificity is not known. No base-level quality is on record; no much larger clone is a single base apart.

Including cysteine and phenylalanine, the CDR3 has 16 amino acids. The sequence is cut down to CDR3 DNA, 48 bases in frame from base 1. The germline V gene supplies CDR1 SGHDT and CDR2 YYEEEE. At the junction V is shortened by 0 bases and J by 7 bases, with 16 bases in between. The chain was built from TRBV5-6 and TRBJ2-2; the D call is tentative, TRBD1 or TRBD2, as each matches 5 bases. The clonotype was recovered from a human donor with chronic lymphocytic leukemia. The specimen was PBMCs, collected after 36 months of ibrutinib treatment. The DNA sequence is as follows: TGTGCCAGCAGCTTGGTTTTGGCAGGGAGTGTCGGGGAGCTGTTTTTT. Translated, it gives CASSLVLAGSVGELFF.